Sequencing of this TCR beta chain was carried out in a study of tissue T cells after allogeneic stem cell transplantation. Study results and limitations: Only a limited share of tissue TCRs appeared in blood or spleen. Shared clones across patients were few; motif clustering revealed tissue-specific shared signatures.

Regarding time point: mouse harvest day 7 after allogeneic transplant. Tail vein injection delivered 10^7 T-cell-depleted bone marrow cells and 10^6 splenic CD5+ T cells. The table lists this clone with a few counts. What it recognizes is unknown. Gene names are the mouse ones. The CDR3 goes on 1 residue after the read ends, and that part is filled in from the germline J gene. Method: immunoSEQ multiplex PCR; TCRdb's copy keeps in-frame clones and lacks some. The sample lists fewer than 3,500 clones, about three fifths occurring once. Per the germline V gene, CDR1 is NSHNY and CDR2 is SYGAGN. CDR3 length: 17 amino acids. Trimming cost V 2 bases and J 1 base; bases outside gene matches: 6.

The clonotype originates from a female BALB/c mouse given C57BL/6 T cells with graft-versus-host disease after an allogeneic hematopoietic cell transplant. J is TRBJ2-1 and V is TRBV13-1, with TRBD1 identical over 10 bases. The sample comprised gut tissue. This CDR3 is CASSDRDRGGNYAEQFF. The CDR3 DNA, read in part, is TGTGCCAGCAGTGACCGGGACAGGGGTGGGAACTATGCTGAGCAGTTC.